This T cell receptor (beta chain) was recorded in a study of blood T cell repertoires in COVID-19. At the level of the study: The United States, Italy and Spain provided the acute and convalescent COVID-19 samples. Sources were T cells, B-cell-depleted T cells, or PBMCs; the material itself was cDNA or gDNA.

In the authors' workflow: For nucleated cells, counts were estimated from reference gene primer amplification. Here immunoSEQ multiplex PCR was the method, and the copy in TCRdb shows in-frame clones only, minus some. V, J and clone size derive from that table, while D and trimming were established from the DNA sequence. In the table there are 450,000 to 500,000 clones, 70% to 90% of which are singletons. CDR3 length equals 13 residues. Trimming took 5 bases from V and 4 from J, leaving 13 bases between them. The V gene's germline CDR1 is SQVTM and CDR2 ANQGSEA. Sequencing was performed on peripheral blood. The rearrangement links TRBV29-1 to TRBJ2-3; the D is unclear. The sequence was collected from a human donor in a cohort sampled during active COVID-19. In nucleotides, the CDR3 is TGCAGCGTTAGTCCGAGTTTCGCAGATACGCAGTATTTT. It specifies CSVSPSFADTQYF.